This TCR beta chain was retrieved from a study of human T cells and chemical hapten exposure. There are 15 residues in the CDR3. V shed 1 base, J shed 6 bases, and the junction held 6 bases outside the gene matches. Germline-derived CDR1 and CDR2 are SGHNT and YYREEE (reference sequence). Via MiXCR, TCRdb re-called the RACE reads, giving one row per CDR3 protein. The profile shows around 70,000 distinct CDR3 sequences, 11% of them singletons. The sample's time point: patch test 3, about 24 weeks after DPC sensitization. Treatment in this sample: therapeutic diphenylcyclopropenone sensitization with weekly scalp DPC.

The J gene is TRBJ2-3, the V gene TRBV5-4; the match to TRBD2 covers 9 bases. Sequences were derived from whole blood, sampled in connection with sensitization to the hapten diphenylcyclopropenone (DPC). The source of this sequence is a woman between 50 and 59 years old with alopecia areata. Some clones in this sample may be carry-over from other donors' samples. The CDR3 coding sequence is TGTGCCAGCAGCTTGAGCGGGGGGACCGCCGATACGCAGTATTTT. It specifies CASSLSGGTADTQYF.